This is a list of T cell receptor beta chains from one sample in a study of blood T cell repertoires in COVID-19. Profiled with immunoSEQ multiplex PCR; TCRdb holds only in-frame clones, not every one. The sample has some 330,000 clones, 89% seen once. The material sequenced was peripheral blood. These receptors were obtained from a woman aged 30 to 39 with COVID-19, enrolled during active disease. The CDR3 runs from the conserved cysteine through the conserved F or W. The order of the fields is D gene, V gene, J gene, clone size, CDR3 protein, CDR3 DNA. The D gene is left open where the match is weak. A row's size may be missing; if present it is once, few, many or a size class.

d_gene: .
v_gene: TRBV15
j_gene: TRBJ2-7
abundance: .
CDR3aa: CATSRGTLYEQYF
CDR3nt: TGTGCCACCAGCAGGGGGACACTCTACGAGCAGTACTTC

d_gene: TRBD1
v_gene: TRBV2
j_gene: TRBJ1-2
abundance: .
CDR3aa: CASTQGPGFTF
CDR3nt: TGTGCCAGCACACAGGGGCCTGGTTTCACCTTC

d_gene: .
v_gene: TRBV7-9
j_gene: TRBJ1-2
abundance: .
CDR3aa: CASSSPAGYRNYGYTF
CDR3nt: TGTGCCAGCAGCTCCCCCGCAGGGTATAGGAACTATGGCTACACCTTC

d_gene: .
v_gene: TRBV12-3/TRBV12-4
j_gene: TRBJ2-2
abundance: .
CDR3aa: CASSLHGELFF
CDR3nt: TGTGCCAGCAGTTTACACGGGGAGCTGTTTTTT

d_gene: TRBD1
v_gene: TRBV18
j_gene: TRBJ1-5
abundance: .
CDR3aa: CASSPADRGPQHF
CDR3nt: TGTGCCAGCTCACCCGCCGACAGGGGGCCCCAGCATTTT

d_gene: TRBD1
v_gene: TRBV6-5
j_gene: TRBJ1-1
abundance: .
CDR3aa: CASRTTGVNTEAFF
CDR3nt: TGTGCCAGCAGAACGACAGGGGTCAACACTGAAGCTTTCTTT

d_gene: .
v_gene: TRBV30
j_gene: TRBJ1-5
abundance: once
CDR3aa: CAWSEQANQPQHF
CDR3nt: TGTGCCTGGAGTGAACAGGCCAATCAGCCCCAGCATTTT

d_gene: .
v_gene: TRBV6-1
j_gene: TRBJ2-4
abundance: .
CDR3aa: CASSEIGGASKNIQYF
CDR3nt: TGTGCCAGCAGTGAAATTGGGGGGGCCTCCAAAAACATTCAGTACTTC

d_gene: .
v_gene: TRBV24-1
j_gene: TRBJ2-7
abundance: .
CDR3aa: CATSRGAAYEQYF
CDR3nt: TGTGCCACCAGTCGTGGGGCCGCCTACGAGCAGTACTTC

d_gene: .
v_gene: TRBV5-8
j_gene: TRBJ2-3
abundance: .
CDR3aa: CASSLRSGDTQYF
CDR3nt: TGTGCCAGCAGCCTGCGTTCGGGAGATACGCAGTATTTT

d_gene: .
v_gene: TRBV6-2/TRBV6-3
j_gene: TRBJ1-3
abundance: many
CDR3aa: CASSWTDLSGNTIYF
CDR3nt: TGTGCCAGCAGTTGGACAGATCTCTCTGGAAACACCATATATTTT

d_gene: TRBD1
v_gene: TRBV6-5
j_gene: TRBJ1-1
abundance: .
CDR3aa: CASSSLFGQAEAFF
CDR3nt: TGTGCCAGCAGTTCCCTTTTCGGACAGGCGGAAGCTTTCTTT

d_gene: .
v_gene: TRBV6-2/TRBV6-3
j_gene: TRBJ2-5
abundance: once
CDR3aa: CASSPGHGMAQYF
CDR3nt: TGTGCCAGCAGTCCGGGACATGGGATGGCCCAGTACTTC

d_gene: .
v_gene: TRBV28
j_gene: TRBJ1-3
abundance: .
CDR3aa: CASSFQGSGNTIYF
CDR3nt: TGTGCCAGCAGTTTTCAGGGGTCGGGAAACACCATATATTTT

d_gene: TRBD2
v_gene: TRBV19
j_gene: TRBJ2-1
abundance: few
CDR3aa: CASSSTSGGAIEQFF
CDR3nt: TGTGCCAGTAGTTCGACAAGCGGGGGGGCCATTGAGCAGTTCTTC

d_gene: .
v_gene: TRBV6-6
j_gene: TRBJ2-7
abundance: .
CDR3aa: CASSYSLTGLYNEQYF
CDR3nt: TGTGCCAGCAGTTACTCGCTCACAGGGCTCTATAACGAGCAGTACTTC

d_gene: .
v_gene: TRBV29-1
j_gene: TRBJ2-2
abundance: .
CDR3aa: CSVPQGANTGELFF
CDR3nt: TGCAGCGTTCCCCAAGGAGCGAACACCGGGGAGCTGTTTTTT

d_gene: .
v_gene: TRBV19
j_gene: TRBJ2-3
abundance: .
CDR3aa: CASSMGGGGALTDTQYF
CDR3nt: TGTGCCAGTAGTATGGGCGGCGGCGGGGCCCTCACAGATACGCAGTATTTT

d_gene: TRBD2
v_gene: TRBV7-9
j_gene: TRBJ2-1
abundance: .
CDR3aa: CASSATSAVGDEQFF
CDR3nt: TGTGCCAGCAGCGCGACTAGCGCGGTTGGGGATGAGCAGTTCTTC

d_gene: .
v_gene: TRBV4-1
j_gene: TRBJ1-2
abundance: .
CDR3aa: CASSLRTSSDGYTF
CDR3nt: TGCGCCAGCAGCCTTAGGACAAGCTCGGATGGCTACACCTTC

d_gene: .
v_gene: TRBV4-1
j_gene: TRBJ2-2
abundance: .
CDR3aa: CASSQDWVGQSTGELFF
CDR3nt: TGCGCCAGCAGCCAAGATTGGGTTGGGCAGAGCACCGGGGAGCTGTTTTTT

d_gene: TRBD1
v_gene: TRBV14
j_gene: TRBJ1-4
abundance: .
CDR3aa: CASSQVQGLNEKLFF
CDR3nt: TGTGCCAGCAGCCAAGTACAGGGGCTTAATGAAAAACTGTTTTTT

d_gene: TRBD1
v_gene: TRBV13
j_gene: TRBJ1-1
abundance: few
CDR3aa: CASSDRDRGTNTEAFF
CDR3nt: TGTGCCAGCAGCGACCGGGACAGGGGGACGAACACTGAAGCTTTCTTT

d_gene: .
v_gene: TRBV5-1
j_gene: TRBJ2-1
abundance: .
CDR3aa: CASSLSGNEQFF
CDR3nt: TGCGCCAGCAGCTTGTCCGGTAATGAGCAGTTCTTC

d_gene: .
v_gene: TRBV4-1
j_gene: TRBJ1-5
abundance: once
CDR3aa: CASSHGSLGNQPQHF
CDR3nt: TGCGCCAGCAGCCACGGGAGTTTGGGCAATCAGCCCCAGCATTTT

d_gene: .
v_gene: TRBV7-7
j_gene: TRBJ2-5
abundance: .
CDR3aa: CASSLGGGLFQETQYF
CDR3nt: TGTGCCAGCAGCTTAGGCGGGGGCCTTTTCCAAGAGACCCAGTACTTC

d_gene: .
v_gene: TRBV6-5
j_gene: TRBJ1-5
abundance: .
CDR3aa: CASSRGQNQPQHF
CDR3nt: TGTGCCAGCAGCCGCGGACAGAATCAGCCCCAGCATTTT

d_gene: TRBD2
v_gene: TRBV5-4
j_gene: TRBJ2-3
abundance: .
CDR3aa: CASSFLAGASDTQYF
CDR3nt: TGTGCCAGCAGCTTTCTAGCGGGGGCTTCAGATACGCAGTATTTT

d_gene: .
v_gene: TRBV2
j_gene: TRBJ1-1
abundance: .
CDR3aa: CASSEARWAFF
CDR3nt: TGTGCCAGCAGTGAAGCGCGTTGGGCTTTCTTT

d_gene: .
v_gene: TRBV20-1
j_gene: TRBJ2-7
abundance: .
CDR3aa: CSAREDVEQYF
CDR3nt: TGCAGTGCTAGGGAGGATGTGGAGCAGTACTTC

d_gene: .
v_gene: TRBV27
j_gene: TRBJ1-6
abundance: .
CDR3aa: CASSLSGALSSYNSPLHF
CDR3nt: TGTGCCAGCAGTCTCTCAGGGGCCCTAAGCTCCTATAATTCACCCCTCCACTTT

d_gene: TRBD1
v_gene: TRBV23-1
j_gene: TRBJ2-1
abundance: .
CDR3aa: CARESTGTANNQQFF
CDR3nt: TGCGCCCGTGAGTCGACCGGGACAGCCAACAACCAGCAGTTCTTC

d_gene: .
v_gene: TRBV19
j_gene: TRBJ1-1
abundance: .
CDR3aa: CASSWPGSEAFF
CDR3nt: TGTGCCAGTAGTTGGCCAGGGTCTGAAGCTTTCTTT

d_gene: TRBD1
v_gene: TRBV6-1
j_gene: TRBJ1-1
abundance: .
CDR3aa: CASSDIRDSALGEAFF
CDR3nt: TGTGCCAGCAGTGACATCCGGGACAGTGCCTTGGGGGAAGCTTTCTTT

d_gene: .
v_gene: TRBV7-9
j_gene: TRBJ2-3
abundance: .
CDR3aa: CASSLVTGPSDTQYF
CDR3nt: TGTGCCAGCAGCTTAGTGACGGGTCCCTCAGATACGCAGTATTTT

d_gene: .
v_gene: TRBV5-1
j_gene: TRBJ2-5
abundance: .
CDR3aa: CASTTEGADGFSGEGTQYF
CDR3nt: TGCGCCAGCACCACGGAGGGAGCTGACGGCTTTTCGGGGGAAGGGACCCAGTACTTC

d_gene: .
v_gene: TRBV9
j_gene: TRBJ1-6
abundance: .
CDR3aa: CASSPRPRSSYNSPLHF
CDR3nt: TGTGCCAGCAGCCCGAGACCCCGGAGCTCCTATAATTCACCCCTCCACTTT

d_gene: .
v_gene: TRBV6-5
j_gene: TRBJ1-1
abundance: .
CDR3aa: CASSYGGGGNTEAFF
CDR3nt: TGTGCCAGCAGTTACGGGGGAGGGGGGAACACTGAAGCTTTCTTT

d_gene: TRBD1
v_gene: TRBV12-3/TRBV12-4
j_gene: TRBJ1-2
abundance: .
CDR3aa: CASSQGGSYGYTF
CDR3nt: TGTGCCAGCAGCCAGGGGGGTTCCTATGGCTACACCTTC

d_gene: .
v_gene: TRBV13
j_gene: TRBJ1-2
abundance: few
CDR3aa: CASSLAEKFNYGYTF
CDR3nt: TGTGCCAGCAGCTTAGCGGAGAAATTTAACTATGGCTACACCTTC

d_gene: .
v_gene: TRBV9
j_gene: TRBJ2-2
abundance: .
CDR3aa: CASSVGGPGELFF
CDR3nt: TGTGCCAGCAGCGTAGGGGGGCCCGGGGAGCTGTTTTTT

d_gene: TRBD2
v_gene: TRBV13
j_gene: TRBJ2-7
abundance: once
CDR3aa: CASSLRAGGPEEQYF
CDR3nt: TGTGCCAGCAGCTTACGAGCGGGGGGGCCGGAAGAGCAGTACTTC

d_gene: .
v_gene: TRBV27
j_gene: TRBJ2-2
abundance: once
CDR3aa: CASSPLGSSRNTGELFF
CDR3nt: TGTGCCAGCAGCCCCTTAGGCTCTAGCCGGAACACCGGGGAGCTGTTTTTT

d_gene: TRBD2
v_gene: TRBV9
j_gene: TRBJ2-1
abundance: .
CDR3aa: CASSKSGGSSYNEQFF
CDR3nt: TGTGCCAGCAGCAAAAGCGGGGGAAGCTCCTACAATGAGCAGTTCTTC

d_gene: .
v_gene: TRBV19
j_gene: TRBJ1-5
abundance: .
CDR3aa: CASSMQKGRGQPQHF
CDR3nt: TGTGCCAGTAGTATGCAAAAGGGAAGGGGTCAGCCCCAGCATTTT

d_gene: TRBD2
v_gene: TRBV11-3
j_gene: TRBJ2-2
abundance: few
CDR3aa: CASSSSGGNTGELFF
CDR3nt: TGTGCCAGCAGCTCTAGCGGGGGGAACACCGGGGAGCTGTTTTTT

d_gene: .
v_gene: TRBV11-3
j_gene: TRBJ2-5
abundance: .
CDR3aa: CASSLVGQAQETQYF
CDR3nt: TGTGCCAGCAGCTTAGTGGGGCAAGCTCAAGAGACCCAGTACTTC

d_gene: .
v_gene: TRBV6-1
j_gene: TRBJ2-7
abundance: once
CDR3aa: CASSESTGIKAYF
CDR3nt: TGTGCCAGCAGTGAATCCACAGGGATCAAGGCGTACTTC

d_gene: .
v_gene: TRBV9
j_gene: TRBJ1-4
abundance: .
CDR3aa: CASSVTGEARKLFF
CDR3nt: TGTGCCAGCAGCGTAACGGGAGAGGCGCGGAAACTGTTTTTT

d_gene: TRBD2
v_gene: TRBV2
j_gene: TRBJ2-1
abundance: .
CDR3aa: CASTGLANNEQFF
CDR3nt: TGTGCCAGCACAGGACTAGCTAACAATGAGCAGTTCTTC

d_gene: .
v_gene: TRBV11-2
j_gene: TRBJ1-5
abundance: .
CDR3aa: CASSPPGHNQPQHF
CDR3nt: TGTGCCAGCAGCCCTCCGGGTCACAATCAGCCCCAGCATTTT

d_gene: .
v_gene: TRBV7-9
j_gene: TRBJ1-2
abundance: .
CDR3aa: CASSTPAAGDYGYTF
CDR3nt: TGTGCCAGCAGTACACCGGCAGCGGGGGACTATGGCTACACCTTC

d_gene: TRBD2
v_gene: TRBV3-1/TRBV3-2
j_gene: TRBJ2-7
abundance: .
CDR3aa: CASSQDGTSVYEQYF
CDR3nt: TGTGCCAGCAGCCAAGACGGGACTAGCGTCTACGAGCAGTACTTC

d_gene: .
v_gene: TRBV29-1
j_gene: TRBJ1-2
abundance: .
CDR3aa: CSVDHPGGGGYTF
CDR3nt: TGCAGCGTTGACCACCCGGGGGGAGGGGGCTACACCTTC

d_gene: .
v_gene: TRBV7-9
j_gene: TRBJ2-3
abundance: .
CDR3aa: CASSYTGPADTQYF
CDR3nt: TGTGCCAGCAGCTATACAGGGCCCGCAGATACGCAGTATTTT

d_gene: .
v_gene: TRBV7-2
j_gene: TRBJ2-3
abundance: .
CDR3aa: CASSLGLFSTDTQYF
CDR3nt: TGTGCCAGCAGCTTGGGGCTTTTTAGCACAGATACGCAGTATTTT